This paragraph reports one T cell receptor beta chain. Germline CDR1 LGHDT, CDR2 YNNKEL (reference sequence). V gave up 1 base and J gave up 3 bases; unmatched junction bases: 3. CDR3 length equals 16 residues. This specimen belongs to a study of blood T cell repertoires in COVID-19. Participant ages covered roughly 18 to 89 years across 25 or so US areas. Clones were sequenced by immunoSEQ multiplex PCR, and TCRdb holds only the in-frame ones, with some missing. The data hold 250,000 or so clones, with 80% to 90% observed a single time. J is TRBJ2-3 and V is TRBV3-1 (or the pseudogene TRBV3-2), with 11 bases aligning to TRBD2. This TCR came from a woman aged 40 to 55 who had been exposed to COVID-19. The source material was PBMCs or T cells enriched from blood (not recorded which). CDR3 DNA: TGTGCCAGCAGCCAAGTACTAGCGGGAGCAACAGATACGCAGTATTTT. Its protein is CASSQVLAGATDTQYF.